This T cell receptor (beta chain) was captured by sequencing in a study of cytomegalovirus exposure and HLA in healthy donors. Overall study findings and caveats: Fewer N-insertions than the 666-donor mean were reportedly shown by an Asian-associated ancestry cluster in a later analysis. The authors later linked a missense DCLRE1C variant to TCR beta V- and J-gene trimming. Overall, under 200 TCR beta chains were annotated as cytomegalovirus-associated.

Both 60 Vbeta primers and 13 Jbeta primers went into the PCR. Here immunoSEQ multiplex PCR was the method, and the copy in TCRdb shows in-frame clones only, minus some. The sample has 160,000 or so clones; roughly 79% are singletons. To note about this clone: Its target is unknown.

Germline values: CDR1 MNHEY, CDR2 SVGAGI. The V and J ends lost 4 bases and 1 base respectively, with 8 bases between them. The CDR3 runs to 15 residues. The gene calls are TRBV6-5 and TRBJ2-6, with D perhaps TRBD1 (5 bases). The sequence was collected from a woman aged 40 to 49 in good health and CMV-seronegative. Sequencing was carried out using PBMCs. The CDR3 DNA is TGTGCCAGCAGTTCTCAGGGATCTGGGGCCAACGTCCTGACTTTC. Protein product: CASSSQGSGANVLTF.